This paragraph reports one TCR beta chain. The CDR3 sequence is 14 residues long. The V and J ends lost 5 bases and 1 base respectively, with 11 bases between them. CDR1 and CDR2 (germline): LNHDA, SQIVND (reference sequence). These data originate in a study of control samples from healthy donors and cancer patients. Using immunoSEQ multiplex PCR, the repertoire was profiled, and TCRdb retains in-frame clones only, with some absent. Of 100,000 or so clones detected, 91% appear once; the ten largest clones hold roughly 0.9%. This receptor was obtained from a woman aged 25 to 39 in good health. The specimen was blood. The V gene is TRBV19, the J gene TRBJ1-2, with D maybe TRBD1 (5 bases). The CDR3 DNA follows: TGTGCCAGTAGTTTCCTGACAGTTAACTATGGCTACACCTTC. Translated: CASSFLTVNYGYTF.